Only a few counts were recorded for the clone carrying this TCR beta chain. The length of the CDR3 is 13 residues. The germline gives CDR1 SQVTM, CDR2 ANQGSEA. V was clipped by 3 bases and J by 0 bases, with 8 bases between them. Data came from immunoSEQ multiplex PCR; TCRdb stores just in-frame clones and leaves some out. The data contain over 65,000 clones, 78% of them singletons. Single viable CD3+CD4+CD8-CD45RO+ cells were sorted as the memory CD4+ T cells. These data are taken from a study of memory CD4+ T cells and cytomegalovirus serostatus. The sequencing input was memory CD4+ T cells from blood. The rearrangement joins TRBV29-1 to TRBJ1-1, with D tentatively TRBD1 (5 bases). This TCR derives from an adult in good health and CMV-seropositive. The CDR3, as DNA: TGCAGCGTTGATAGACAGTTGAACACTGAAGCTTTCTTT. Amino acid sequence: CSVDRQLNTEAFF.